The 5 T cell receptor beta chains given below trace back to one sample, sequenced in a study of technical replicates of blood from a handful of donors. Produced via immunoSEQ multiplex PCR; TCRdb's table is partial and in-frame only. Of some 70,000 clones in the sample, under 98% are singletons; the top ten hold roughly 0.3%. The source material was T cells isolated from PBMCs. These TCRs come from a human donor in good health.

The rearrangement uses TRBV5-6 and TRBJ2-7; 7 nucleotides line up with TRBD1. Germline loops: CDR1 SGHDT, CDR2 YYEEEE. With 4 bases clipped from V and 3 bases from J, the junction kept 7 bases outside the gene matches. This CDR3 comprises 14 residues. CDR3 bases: TGTGCCAGCAGCGCCACCGGGACAGACTACGAGCAGTACTTC. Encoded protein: CASSATGTDYEQYF.

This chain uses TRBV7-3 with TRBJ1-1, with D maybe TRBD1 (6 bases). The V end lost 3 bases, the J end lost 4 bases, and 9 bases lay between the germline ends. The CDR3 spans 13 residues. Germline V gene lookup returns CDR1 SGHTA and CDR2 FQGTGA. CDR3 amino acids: CASSFRGGTEAFF. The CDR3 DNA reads TGTGCCAGCAGCTTTAGGGGGGGCACTGAAGCTTTCTTT.

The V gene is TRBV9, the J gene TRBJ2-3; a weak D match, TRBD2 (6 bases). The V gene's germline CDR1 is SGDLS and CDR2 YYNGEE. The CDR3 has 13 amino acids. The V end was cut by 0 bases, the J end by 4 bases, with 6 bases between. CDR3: CASSVGEADTQYF. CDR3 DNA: TGTGCCAGCAGCGTAGGGGAGGCAGATACGCAGTATTTT.

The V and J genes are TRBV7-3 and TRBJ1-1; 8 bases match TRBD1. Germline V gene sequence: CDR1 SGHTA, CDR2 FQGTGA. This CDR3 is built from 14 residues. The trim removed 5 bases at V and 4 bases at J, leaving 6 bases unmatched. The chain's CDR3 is CASSLQGGRTEAFF. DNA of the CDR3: TGTGCCAGCAGCCTACAGGGGGGACGCACTGAAGCTTTCTTT.

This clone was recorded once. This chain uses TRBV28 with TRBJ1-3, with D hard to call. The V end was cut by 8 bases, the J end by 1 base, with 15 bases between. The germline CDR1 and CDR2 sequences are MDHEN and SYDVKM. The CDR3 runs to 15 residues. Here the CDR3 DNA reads TGTGCCAGCGACCCTGGACTTCTTTCTGGAAACACCATATATTTT. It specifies CASDPGLLSGNTIYF.